This TCR beta chain was observed in a study of T cells after yellow fever vaccination. A 5'RACE template-switching step, the method used to make TCR cDNA, added a universal primer site and UMIs. MiXCR was run by TCRdb on the 5' RACE reads, yielding one entry per CDR3 protein. The sample records about 120,000 distinct CDR3 sequences, under 9% being singletons. The V end lost 4 bases, the J end lost 5 bases, and 27 bases lay between the germline ends. CDR3 size: 19 residues. This clonotype was counted between two and nine times. Its antigen is currently unknown. Study-wide findings and caveats: After the booster, about 95% of CD4 and roughly nine tenths of CD8 primary-response clones were re-detected.

V and J are TRBV12-3 or TRBV12-4 and TRBJ2-1; D could derive from TRBD1 or TRBD2 (9 bases each). The sequence derives from a young man who received the YFV17D yellow fever vaccine. The sample consisted of CD8+ T cells sorted from PBMCs, taken 45 days after the yellow fever booster vaccination. Written as DNA, the CDR3 is TGTGCCAGCAGTTCCCGGGACAGGGTTATAGCGGGAGCCCACAATGAGCAGTTCTTC. This encodes CASSSRDRVIAGAHNEQFF.